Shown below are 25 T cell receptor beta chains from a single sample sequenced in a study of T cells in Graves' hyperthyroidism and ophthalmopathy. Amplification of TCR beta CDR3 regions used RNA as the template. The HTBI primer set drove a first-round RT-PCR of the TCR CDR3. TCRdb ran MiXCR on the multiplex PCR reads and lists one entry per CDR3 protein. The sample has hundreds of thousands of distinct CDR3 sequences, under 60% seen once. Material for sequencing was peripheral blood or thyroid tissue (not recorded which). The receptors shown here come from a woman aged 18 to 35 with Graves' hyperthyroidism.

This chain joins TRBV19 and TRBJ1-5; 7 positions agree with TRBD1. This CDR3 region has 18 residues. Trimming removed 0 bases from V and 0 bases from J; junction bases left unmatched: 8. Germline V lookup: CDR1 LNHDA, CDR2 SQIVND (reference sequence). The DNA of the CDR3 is TGTGCCAGTAGTATAGACCCGGGACAGCAATATAGCAATCAGCCCCAGCATTTT. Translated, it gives CASSIDPGQQYSNQPQHF.

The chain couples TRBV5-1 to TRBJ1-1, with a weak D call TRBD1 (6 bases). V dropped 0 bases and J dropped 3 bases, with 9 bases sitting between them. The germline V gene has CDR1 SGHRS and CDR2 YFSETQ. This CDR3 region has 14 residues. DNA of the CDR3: TGCGCCAGCAGCTTGGATACAGGGTACACTGAAGCTTTCTTT. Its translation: CASSLDTGYTEAFF.

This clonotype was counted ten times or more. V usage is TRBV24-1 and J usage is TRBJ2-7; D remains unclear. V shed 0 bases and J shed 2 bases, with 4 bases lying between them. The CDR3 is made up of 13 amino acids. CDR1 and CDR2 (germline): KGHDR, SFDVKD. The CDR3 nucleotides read TGTGCCACCAGTGATTTGGGGACCTACGAGCAGTACTTC. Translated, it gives CATSDLGTYEQYF.

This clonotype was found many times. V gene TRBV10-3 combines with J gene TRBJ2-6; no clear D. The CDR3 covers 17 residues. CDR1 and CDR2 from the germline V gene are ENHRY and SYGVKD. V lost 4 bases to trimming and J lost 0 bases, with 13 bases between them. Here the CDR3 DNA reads TGTGCCATCAGTGCCCTATGGACGGTCTCTGGGGCCAACGTCCTGACTTTC. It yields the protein CAISALWTVSGANVLTF.

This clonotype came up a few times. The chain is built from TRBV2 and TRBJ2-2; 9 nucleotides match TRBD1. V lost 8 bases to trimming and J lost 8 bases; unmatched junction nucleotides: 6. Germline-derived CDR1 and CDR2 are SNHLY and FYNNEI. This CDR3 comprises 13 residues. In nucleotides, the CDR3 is TGTGCCAGCGGGACAGGGAGACTTGGGGAGCTGTTTTTT. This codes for CASGTGRLGELFF.

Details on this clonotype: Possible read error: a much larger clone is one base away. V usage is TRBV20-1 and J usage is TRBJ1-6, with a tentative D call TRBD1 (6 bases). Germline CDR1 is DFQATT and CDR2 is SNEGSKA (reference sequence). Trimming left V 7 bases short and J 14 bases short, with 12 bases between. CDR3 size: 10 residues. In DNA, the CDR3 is TGCAGTGTGAGGGACATATCCCTCCACTTT. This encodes CSVRDISLHF.

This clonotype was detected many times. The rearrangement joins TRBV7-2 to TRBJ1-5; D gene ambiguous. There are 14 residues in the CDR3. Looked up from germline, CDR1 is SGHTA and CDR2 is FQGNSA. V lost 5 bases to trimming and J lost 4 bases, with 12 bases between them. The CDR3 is CASSPYSVNQPQHF. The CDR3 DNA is TGTGCCAGCAGCCCCTACAGCGTGAATCAGCCCCAGCATTTT.

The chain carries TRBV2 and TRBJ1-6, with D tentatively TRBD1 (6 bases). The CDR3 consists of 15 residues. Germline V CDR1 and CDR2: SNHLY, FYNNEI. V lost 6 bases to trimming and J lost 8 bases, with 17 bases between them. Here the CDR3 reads CASSPAGGADSPLHF. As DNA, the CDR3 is TGTGCCAGCAGCCCCGCCGGGGGGGCGGATTCACCCCTCCACTTT. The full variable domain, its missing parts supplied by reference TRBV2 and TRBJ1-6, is EPEVTQTPSHQVTQMGQEVILRCVPISNHLYFYWYRQILGQKVEFLVSFYNNEISEKSEIFDDQFSVERPDGSNFTLKIRSTKLEDSAMYFCASSPAGGADSPLHFGNGTRLTVT.

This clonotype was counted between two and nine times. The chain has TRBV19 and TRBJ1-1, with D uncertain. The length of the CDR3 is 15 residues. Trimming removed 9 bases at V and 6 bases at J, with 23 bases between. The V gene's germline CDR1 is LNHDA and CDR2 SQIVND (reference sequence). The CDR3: CASVAFSDEHAEAFF. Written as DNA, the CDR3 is TGTGCCAGCGTTGCGTTCTCGGACGAGCATGCTGAAGCTTTCTTT.

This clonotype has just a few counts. CDR3 protein: CASSLDWARNQPQHF. The CDR3, as DNA: TGTGCCAGCAGTTTAGACTGGGCACGCAATCAGCCCCAGCATTTT. The V call is TRBV6-5, the J call TRBJ1-5; D remains ambiguous. The CDR3 sequence is 15 residues long. The ends were cut back, 4 bases at V and 2 bases at J, with 12 bases in the middle. Germline V lookup: CDR1 MNHEY, CDR2 SVGAGI.

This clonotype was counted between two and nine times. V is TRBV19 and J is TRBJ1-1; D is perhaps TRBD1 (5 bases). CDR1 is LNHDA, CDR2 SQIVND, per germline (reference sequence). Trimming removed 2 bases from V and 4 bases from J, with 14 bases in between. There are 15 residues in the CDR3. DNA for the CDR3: TGTGCCAGTAGTATAATGCAGGGTGTTAGCACTGAAGCTTTCTTT. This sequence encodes CASSIMQGVSTEAFF.

CDR3 in amino acids: CASSLGTEFEAFF. Written as DNA, the CDR3 is TGCGCCAGCAGCTTGGGTACAGAGTTTGAAGCTTTCTTT. The chain has TRBV5-1 and TRBJ1-1; no firm D call. Trimming took 0 bases from V and 7 from J, leaving 10 bases between them. The germline CDR1 and CDR2 sequences are SGHRS and YFSETQ. The CDR3 contains 13 residues.

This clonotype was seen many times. The CDR3 DNA is TGTGCCAGCACTGATAATTATAGCAATCAGCCCCAGCATTTT. Translating it yields CASTDNYSNQPQHF. The chain has TRBV25-1 and TRBJ1-5; D is uncertain. CDR3 length equals 14 residues. V shed 7 bases and J shed 0 bases, with 10 bases lying between them. The V gene's germline CDR1 is MGHDK and CDR2 SYGVNS.

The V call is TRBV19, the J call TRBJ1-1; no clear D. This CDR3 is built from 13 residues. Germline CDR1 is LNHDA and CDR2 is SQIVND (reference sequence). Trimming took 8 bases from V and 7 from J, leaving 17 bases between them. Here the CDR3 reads CASSVPRSVEAFF. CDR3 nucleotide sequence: TGTGCCAGTTCAGTTCCGCGTTCGGTTGAAGCTTTCTTT.

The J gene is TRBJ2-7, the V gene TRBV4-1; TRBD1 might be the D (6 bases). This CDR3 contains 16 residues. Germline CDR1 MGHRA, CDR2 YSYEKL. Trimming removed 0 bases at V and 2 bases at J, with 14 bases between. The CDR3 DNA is TGCGCCAGCAGCCAAGACAGGACAGTAGTAGCCTACGAGCAGTACTTC. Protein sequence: CASSQDRTVVAYEQYF.

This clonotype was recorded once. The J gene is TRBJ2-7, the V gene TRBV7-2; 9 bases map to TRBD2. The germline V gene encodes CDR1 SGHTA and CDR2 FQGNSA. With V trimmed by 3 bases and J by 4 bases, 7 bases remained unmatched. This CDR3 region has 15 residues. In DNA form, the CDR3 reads TGTGCCAGCAGCTTCTCTTCTAGCGGGACATACGAGCAGTACTTC. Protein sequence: CASSFSSSGTYEQYF.

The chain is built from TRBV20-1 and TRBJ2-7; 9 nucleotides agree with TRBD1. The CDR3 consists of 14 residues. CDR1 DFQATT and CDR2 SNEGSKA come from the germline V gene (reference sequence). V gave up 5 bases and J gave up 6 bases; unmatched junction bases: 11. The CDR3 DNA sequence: TGCAGTGCTTGGCCCGGGACAGGGAGAGGCGAGCAGTACTTC. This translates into CSAWPGTGRGEQYF.

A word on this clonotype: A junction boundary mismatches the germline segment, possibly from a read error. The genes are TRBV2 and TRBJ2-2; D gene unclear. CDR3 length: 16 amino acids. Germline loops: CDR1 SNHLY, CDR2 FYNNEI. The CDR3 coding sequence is TGTGCCAGCAGTGATCTGGCCAGATCGAACACCGAGGAGCTGTTTTTT. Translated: CASSDLARSNTEELFF.

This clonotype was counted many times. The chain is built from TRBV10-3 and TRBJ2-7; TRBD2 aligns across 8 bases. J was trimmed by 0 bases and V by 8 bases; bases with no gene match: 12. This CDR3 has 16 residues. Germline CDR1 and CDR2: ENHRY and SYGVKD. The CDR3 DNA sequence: TGTGCCATCTCTGACCTACTAGCGGAAAGCTCCTACGAGCAGTACTTC. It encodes CAISDLLAESSYEQYF.

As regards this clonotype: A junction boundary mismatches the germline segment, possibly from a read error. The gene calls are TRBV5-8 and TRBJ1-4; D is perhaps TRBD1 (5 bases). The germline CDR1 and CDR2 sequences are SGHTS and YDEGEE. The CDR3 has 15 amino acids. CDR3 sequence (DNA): TGCGCCAGCAGCCAAGATGCAGGGAGGTCAGAAAAACTGTTTTTT. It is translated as CASSQDAGRSEKLFF.

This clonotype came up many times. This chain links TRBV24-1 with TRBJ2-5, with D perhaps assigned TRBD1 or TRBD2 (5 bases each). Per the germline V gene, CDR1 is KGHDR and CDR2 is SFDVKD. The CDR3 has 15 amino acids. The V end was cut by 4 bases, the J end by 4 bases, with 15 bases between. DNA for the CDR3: TGTGCCACCAGTGAACGGACACCGAGGGCAGAGACCCAGTACTTC. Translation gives CATSERTPRAETQYF.

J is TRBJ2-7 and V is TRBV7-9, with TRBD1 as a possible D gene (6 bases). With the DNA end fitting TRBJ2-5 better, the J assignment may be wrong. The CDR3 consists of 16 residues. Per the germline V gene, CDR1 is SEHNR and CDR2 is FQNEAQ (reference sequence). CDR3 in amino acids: CASSSGEKTLGETQYF. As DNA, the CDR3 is TGTGCCAGCAGCTCAGGGGAAAAGACACTTGGAGAGACCCAGTACTTC.

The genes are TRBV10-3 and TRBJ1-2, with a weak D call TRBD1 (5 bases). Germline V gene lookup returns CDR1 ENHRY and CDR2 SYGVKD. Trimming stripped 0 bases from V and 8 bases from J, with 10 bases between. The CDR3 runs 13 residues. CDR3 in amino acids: CAISESTWGGYTF. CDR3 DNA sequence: TGTGCCATCAGTGAGTCGACGTGGGGCGGCTACACCTTC.

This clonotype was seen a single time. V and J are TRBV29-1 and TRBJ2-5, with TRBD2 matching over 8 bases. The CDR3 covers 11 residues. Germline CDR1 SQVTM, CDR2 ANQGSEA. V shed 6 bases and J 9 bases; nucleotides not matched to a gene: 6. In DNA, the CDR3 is TGCAGCGTCACCCGGGGGGGCGCCCAGTACTTC. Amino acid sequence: CSVTRGGAQYF.

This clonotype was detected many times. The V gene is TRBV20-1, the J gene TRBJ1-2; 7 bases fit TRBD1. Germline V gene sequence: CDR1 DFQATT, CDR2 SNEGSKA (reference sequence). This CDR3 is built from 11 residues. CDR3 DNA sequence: TGCAGCGCCCGGGACAGCTATGGCTACACCTTC. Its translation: CSARDSYGYTF.